Included here is one TCR beta chain sequence, with context. What it recognizes is unknown. J lost 6 bases, V lost 0 bases, and 6 bases had no gene match. The V gene's germline CDR1 is SGHDT and CDR2 YYEEEE. The CDR3 is 15 amino acids. The sample originates from a study of T cell clones after liver transplantation. Whole-study context: HCV positivity affected three of eight recipients; the rest lacked autoimmune or viral indications. At least one year of complete immunosuppression withdrawal without enzymes over twice normal defined tolerance. Notes on the study in general: In most of the 8 subjects, circulating graft-donor-reactive CD4 TCRbeta sequences fell significantly after transplant. Migration into the graft, not deletion, may explain lost graft donor-reactive T cells.

TCRdb's copy holds only in-frame clones and misses some; the assay was immunoSEQ multiplex PCR. Here the sample spans nearly 15,000 clones, around 90% being singletons. The chain recombines TRBV5-6 with TRBJ1-5; 7 positions agree with TRBD1. This clonotype was obtained from a human donor who received a liver transplant. Sample: CD8+ T cells from blood, taken before liver transplant. The CDR3, as DNA: TGTGCCAGCAGCTTGGGGGGACAGATCAGTCAGCCCCAGCATTTT. Its protein is CASSLGGQISQPQHF.